This T cell receptor beta chain originates from a study of T-cell memory formation after mild COVID-19. Whole-study findings and limits: There were some responding clones in pre-infection memory, which suggested that cross-reactive memory had joined. The study found balanced CD4/CD8 in clones contracting day 15 to 85 and a CD4+ lean in later expanders.

MiXCR, applied by TCRdb to the 5' RACE reads, yields one record per CDR3 protein. This sample has a few hundred thousand distinct CDR3 sequences, with roughly 25% found just once. About this clonotype: Its antigen is still unknown.

The origin of this receptor is an adult woman who had mild COVID-19 (a few samples of this study predate the infection). Cell type and time point are not known. The sample was PBMCs or a T cell subset sorted from them (not recorded which).

The CDR3 DNA follows: TGTGCCACCAGCAGAAGGGGGGGCTACTATGGCTACACCTTC. This gives the protein CATSRRGGYYGYTF. The chain joins TRBV15 to TRBJ1-2; D may be TRBD1 (6 bases). Germline V CDR1 and CDR2: LNHNV, YYDKDF (reference sequence). Trimming took off 2 bases at V and 3 bases at J, with 10 bases between the two ends. The CDR3 runs 14 residues.